Listed below are T cell receptor beta chains from one sample, sequenced in a study of T cells in Graves' hyperthyroidism and ophthalmopathy. TCRdb re-called the multiplex PCR reads through MiXCR, storing one row per CDR3 protein. The repertoire has around 760,000 distinct CDR3 sequences, about a third of them found once; the top ten carry around 29%. Source material: blood. The source of these receptors is a woman between 35 and 50 years old with Graves' hyperthyroidism. Each CDR3 is given without its conserved first and last residue. The D gene is left open where the match is weak.

TRBV9	-	TRBJ2-7	ASSVGSPGGSYEQY
TRBV7-9	-	TRBJ2-7	ASSLSREQY
TRBV4-1	-	TRBJ1-5	ASGQDIIANNQPQH
TRBV19	-	TRBJ1-2	ASSAFGGSANYGYT
TRBV5-1	TRBD2	TRBJ2-5	ASSAGSGGLGETQY
TRBV29-1	-	TRBJ2-3	SVGRGLADTQY
TRBV6-2/TRBV6-3	-	TRBJ2-7	ASSQSGSGEQY
TRBV5-5	TRBD1	TRBJ1-6	ASSPVGGENSPLH
TRBV10-3	-	TRBJ2-2	ASSYSMVSGELF
TRBV4-2	-	TRBJ2-7	ASSARAAGRRFHEQY
TRBV4-3	TRBD1	TRBJ2-2	ASSQGRGFIGELF
TRBV12-3/TRBV12-4	-	TRBJ1-2	ASSLIETNYGYT
TRBV7-9	TRBD1	TRBJ1-2	ASSPPLTRQGKNYGYT
TRBV28	-	TRBJ1-1	ASSFPQTQRAF
TRBV6-6	-	TRBJ2-7	ASSLIAEQY
TRBV25-1	-	TRBJ1-2	ASNGWWDYGYT
TRBV24-1	-	TRBJ2-5	ATSDASLQETQY